Sequencing of this T cell receptor beta chain was carried out in a study of cytomegalovirus exposure and HLA in healthy donors. In the case of this clone: Its antigen is as yet unknown.

Regarding the study as a whole: Evidence from a later analysis indicated that most CMV-associated TCR beta chains looked HLA-restricted.

A multiplex PCR was run with 60 Vbeta primers and 13 Jbeta primers. This table comes from immunoSEQ multiplex PCR, and its TCRdb copy is limited to in-frame clones, with some not included. This table has fewer than 250,000 clones, around 90% appearing once. Trimming cost V 4 bases and J 7 bases, with 16 bases left between them. CDR3 length: 14 residues. The germline gives CDR1 SGDLS, CDR2 YYNGEE. The chain couples TRBV9 to TRBJ2-3, with a possible D match to TRBD1 (5 bases). The clonotype comes from a woman in her late teens or twenties in good health and CMV-seronegative. The sample comprised PBMCs. This CDR3 is CASSPEAGLNTQYF. The CDR3 DNA reads as TGTGCCAGCAGCCCAGAGGCAGGGCTGAATACGCAGTATTTT.